These 32 T cell receptor beta chains were sequenced from one sample in a study of cytomegalovirus exposure and HLA in healthy donors. Researchers ran the PCR with 60 Vbeta and 13 Jbeta primers. Clones were sequenced by immunoSEQ multiplex PCR, and TCRdb holds only the in-frame ones, with some missing. The table includes 95,000 to 100,000 clones, roughly 74% detected once. Sequencing was done on a sample of PBMCs. The receptor source for this set is a woman in her 40s in good health and CMV-seronegative.

The chain combines TRBV6-6 with TRBJ2-7, with a possible D match to TRBD2 (6 bases). Trimming removed 7 bases at V and 3 bases at J, with 16 bases between. The CDR3 is made up of 14 amino acids. Per germline, CDR1 MNHNY and CDR2 SVGAGI (reference sequence). The DNA of the CDR3 is TGTGCCAGCATCCCCGGCGGGACCCACTACGAGCAGTACTTC. This gives the protein CASIPGGTHYEQYF.

This chain connects TRBV7-9 to TRBJ2-7; TRBD1 matches 9 bases. Trimming at V came to 5 bases and at J to 0 bases, leaving 11 bases not matched to a gene. Germline CDR1 is SEHNR and CDR2 is FQNEAQ (reference sequence). There are 17 residues in the CDR3. CDR3 sequence reads: CASSALTGTGSSYEQYF. As DNA, the CDR3 is TGTGCCAGCAGCGCCCTGACCGGGACAGGGAGCTCCTACGAGCAGTACTTC.

This clone has just a few counts. The V call is TRBV14, the J call TRBJ2-7; 11 bases are shared with TRBD2. Looked up from germline, CDR1 is SGHDN and CDR2 is FVKESK. This CDR3 is 15 amino acids long. V was clipped by 3 bases and J by 3 bases; unmatched bases: 4. CDR3: CASSQGTSGYYEQYF. DNA of the CDR3: TGTGCCAGCAGCCAGGGGACTAGCGGTTACTACGAGCAGTACTTC.

Only a few counts were recorded for this clone. This chain joins TRBV15 and TRBJ1-4; 8 bases map to TRBD1. The CDR3 runs to 16 residues. V gave up 0 bases and J gave up 8 bases; unmatched junction bases: 8. Germline V CDR1 and CDR2: LNHNV, YYDKDF (reference sequence). The CDR3 region is CATSRDLSGGQEKLFF. The CDR3 DNA sequence: TGTGCCACCAGCAGAGACTTATCAGGGGGCCAAGAAAAACTGTTTTTT.

The V call is TRBV6-5, the J call TRBJ2-7; a possible D gene is TRBD2 (6 bases). The CDR3 contains 15 residues. Germline V CDR1 and CDR2: MNHEY, SVGAGI. V lost 0 bases to trimming and J lost 7 bases, with 16 bases between them. The CDR3 DNA is TGTGCCAGCAGTTACTCGGGCGGGGCGGCTCGGGAGCAGTACTTC. It yields the protein CASSYSGGAAREQYF.

V is TRBV2 and J is TRBJ1-2, with D possibly matching TRBD1 (5 bases). This CDR3 contains 11 residues. Germline assignment: CDR1 SNHLY and CDR2 FYNNEI. V shed 6 bases and J shed 8 bases, with 10 bases lying between them. The CDR3 DNA sequence: TGTGCCAGCAGGGTAGGGGAAGGCTACACCTTC. This gives the protein CASRVGEGYTF.

This chain connects TRBV2 to TRBJ2-7, with 15 bases identical to TRBD2. The ends lost 8 bases at V and 4 bases at J; junction bases unmatched: 12. The germline gives CDR1 SNHLY, CDR2 FYNNEI. The CDR3 is made up of 17 amino acids. Here the CDR3 reads CASRKPPGLAGGYEQYF. CDR3 DNA: TGTGCCAGCCGTAAACCGCCGGGACTAGCGGGAGGTTACGAGCAGTACTTC. Using reference TRBV2 and TRBJ2-7 for the parts outside the CDR3, the full variable domain is EPEVTQTPSHQVTQMGQEVILRCVPISNHLYFYWYRQILGQKVEFLVSFYNNEISEKSEIFDDQFSVERPDGSNFTLKIRSTKLEDSAMYFCASRKPPGLAGGYEQYFGPGTRLTVT.

The V call is TRBV7-3, the J call TRBJ2-1, with 9 bases that match TRBD1. V dropped 5 bases and J dropped 3; count of bases not matched to a gene: 14. The length of the CDR3 is 18 residues. Germline loops: CDR1 SGHTA, CDR2 FQGTGA. CDR3 sequence (DNA): TGTGCCAGCAGCAATACAGGGGGCCAAGCTAGCGTCTACAATGAGCAGTTCTTC. This sequence encodes CASSNTGGQASVYNEQFF.

This clone was seen a handful of times. The chain carries TRBV10-2 and TRBJ2-7, with a weak D call TRBD1 (6 bases). The CDR3 totals 14 residues. V lost 3 bases, J lost 7 bases, and 16 bases lay in between. Germline V gene data show CDR1 as WSHSY and CDR2 as SAAADI. CDR3 nucleotide sequence: TGCGCCAGCAGTGACGCCAGGGGAAGTCGAGAGCAGTACTTC. Its protein is CASSDARGSREQYF.

Turning to this clone: Additional DNA sequences in this sample encode the identical CDR3. The chain links TRBV27 to TRBJ1-1; D possibly corresponds to TRBD1 (6 bases). The CDR3 covers 14 residues. V dropped 5 bases and J dropped 6 bases, with 16 bases sitting between them. Germline assignment: CDR1 MNHEY and CDR2 SMNVEV (reference sequence). The CDR3 region has the DNA TGTGCCAGCAGTCCACAGGGAAATCGGGCTGAAGCTTTCTTT. Amino acid sequence: CASSPQGNRAEAFF.

V is TRBV7-3 and J is TRBJ2-3, with 7 bases lining up with TRBD1. The ends lost 4 bases at V and 1 base at J; junction bases unmatched: 5. CDR1 and CDR2 (germline): SGHTA, FQGTGA. This CDR3 contains 15 residues. The chain's CDR3 is CASSSFGTGTDTQYF. The CDR3 nucleotides are TGTGCCAGCAGCTCCTTCGGGACAGGCACAGATACGCAGTATTTT.

The chain is built from TRBV5-1 and TRBJ2-7; weak D call: TRBD1 (6 bases). V lost 2 bases and J lost 5, with 14 bases in between. Looked up from germline, CDR1 is SGHRS and CDR2 is YFSETQ. This CDR3 has 14 residues. In DNA form, the CDR3 reads TGCGCCAGCAGCTTACAACAGGGAGTAAACGAGCAGTACTTC. Translated: CASSLQQGVNEQYF. Drawing the rest from reference TRBV5-1 and TRBJ2-7, the complete variable domain is KAGVTQTPRYLIKTRGQQVTLSCSPISGHRSVSWYQQTPGQGLQFLFEYFSETQRNKGNFPGRFSGRQFSNSRSEMNVSTLELGDSALYLCASSLQQGVNEQYFGPGTRLTVT.

V is TRBV5-5 and J is TRBJ2-5; D remains unclear. TRBJ2-7 explains the end of the DNA better; the J call may be wrong. The CDR3 consists of 11 residues. Germline V gene sequence: CDR1 SGHKS, CDR2 YYEKEE (reference sequence). The CDR3 spells CASSLRYEQYF. The CDR3 DNA is TGTGCCAGCAGCTTACGTTACGAGCAGTACTTC.

CDR3 sequence: CASSTARIGAPGANVLTF. The CDR3 DNA reads as TGTGCCAGCTCTACTGCTCGCATTGGGGCCCCCGGGGCCAACGTCCTGACTTTC. The V and J genes are TRBV5-4 and TRBJ2-6; possible D gene TRBD1, 5 bases. The germline V gene encodes CDR1 SGHNT and CDR2 YYREEE (reference sequence). V gave up 7 bases and J gave up 4 bases, with 24 bases separating them. The CDR3 consists of 18 residues.

The J gene is TRBJ1-2, the V gene TRBV5-5; the match to TRBD1 covers 7 bases. The ends lost 3 bases at V and 0 bases at J; junction bases unmatched: 2. The germline CDR1 and CDR2 sequences are SGHKS and YYEKEE (reference sequence). This CDR3 has 14 residues. Here the CDR3 reads CASSSGTANYGYTF. The CDR3 DNA is TGTGCCAGCAGCTCCGGGACAGCTAACTATGGCTACACCTTC.

The chain links TRBV5-4 to TRBJ2-1; 10 positions match TRBD2. The CDR3 runs to 18 residues. Looked up from germline, CDR1 is SGHNT and CDR2 is YYREEE (reference sequence). Unmatched junction bases numbered 17, after V lost 4 bases and J lost 7 bases. CDR3 coding DNA: TGTGCCAGCAGCCCCCCACCGACTAGCGGGCCGAACTGGAATGAGCAGTTCTTC. Protein: CASSPPPTSGPNWNEQFF.

The chain links TRBV4-1 to TRBJ1-2; D unclear. This CDR3 has 16 residues. V was clipped by 4 bases and J by 0 bases, with 15 bases between them. The germline V gene has CDR1 MGHRA and CDR2 YSYEKL. Here the CDR3 reads CASSPEPLQTNYGYTF. CDR3 nucleotides: TGCGCCAGCAGCCCCGAACCGTTACAGACTAACTATGGCTACACCTTC.

V is TRBV6-4 and J is TRBJ2-1; D perhaps matches TRBD2 (7 bases). V was trimmed by 6 bases and J by 9 bases, leaving 27 bases between them. Per germline, CDR1 MRHNA and CDR2 SNTAGT. This CDR3 contains 17 residues. The CDR3 spells CASRPQGRELGRREQFF. The CDR3 DNA is TGTGCCAGCAGGCCTCAGGGGCGGGAGTTGGGGAGGCGTGAGCAGTTCTTC.

V and J are TRBV6-5 and TRBJ1-1; 8 bases are shared with TRBD1. After removal of 0 bases from V and 10 bases from J, the junction contained 7 bases not matched to a gene. The CDR3 loop spans 14 amino acids. Per germline, CDR1 MNHEY and CDR2 SVGAGI. CDR3 residues: CASSYSGQGQRAFF. The CDR3, as DNA: TGTGCCAGCAGTTACTCAGGACAGGGCCAGCGAGCTTTCTTT.

V is TRBV5-1 and J is TRBJ2-7; the D gene is possibly TRBD1 (5 bases). The CDR3 loop spans 14 amino acids. Germline loops: CDR1 SGHRS, CDR2 YFSETQ. Trimming cost V 4 bases and J 3 bases, with 14 bases left between them. The DNA for the CDR3 is TGCGCCAGCAGCCTGCGTGGGCAGGGCTACGAGCAGTACTTC. Encoded protein: CASSLRGQGYEQYF.

Here the CDR3 reads CASNQAGETGELFF. The CDR3, as DNA: TGTGCCAGCAACCAAGCGGGAGAGACCGGGGAGCTGTTTTTT. The V and J genes are TRBV6-1 and TRBJ2-2; 8 bases are shared with TRBD2. The V gene's germline CDR1 is MNHNS and CDR2 SASEGT. This CDR3 is built from 14 residues. Unmatched junction bases numbered 6, after V lost 7 bases and J lost 5 bases.

The rearrangement links TRBV12-5 to TRBJ2-3, with D perhaps matching TRBD1 (6 bases). CDR1 LGHNT and CDR2 FRNRAP come from the germline V gene. Trimming cost V 1 base and J 1 base, with 12 bases left between them. The CDR3 is 16 amino acids. The CDR3 bases are TGTGCTAGTGGTTTGGGACAGGTGGGGGGCACAGATACGCAGTATTTT. Translating gives CASGLGQVGGTDTQYF.

The chain uses TRBV13 and TRBJ2-7; 8 nucleotides align to TRBD2. V gave up 5 bases and J gave up 3 bases; unmatched junction bases: 6. Germline V lookup: CDR1 PRHDT, CDR2 FYEKMQ (reference sequence). There are 14 residues in the CDR3. The chain's CDR3 is CASSPRTSSYEQYF. The DNA of the CDR3 is TGTGCCAGCAGCCCCCGGACTAGCAGCTACGAGCAGTACTTC.

This clone occurred once. One end of the junction is discordant with germline, which a read error may explain. The J gene is TRBJ1-1, the V gene TRBV7-9; a possible D gene is TRBD1 (6 bases). The germline V gene has CDR1 SEHNR and CDR2 FQNEAQ (reference sequence). This CDR3 region has 15 residues. DNA of the CDR3: TGTTCCAGCAGACTCCTGGAGCAGGGGTTGGGTGAAGCTTTCTTT. It translates to CSSRLLEQGLGEAFF.

The V and J genes are TRBV15 and TRBJ2-1; 13 bases match TRBD2. CDR1 LNHNV and CDR2 YYDKDF come from the germline V gene (reference sequence). The CDR3 has 16 amino acids. Trimming removed 5 bases from V and 6 bases from J; junction bases left unmatched: 7. This CDR3 is CATSGFGLAGVNEQFF. CDR3 nucleotide sequence: TGTGCCACCAGCGGGTTCGGACTAGCGGGGGTCAATGAGCAGTTCTTC.

V usage is TRBV7-6 and J usage is TRBJ2-5; the D gene is possibly TRBD2 (6 bases). The DNA matches TRBJ2-7 better at its end, which makes the J call doubtful. The length of the CDR3 is 16 residues. Germline V gene lookup returns CDR1 SGHVS and CDR2 FNYEAQ. The CDR3 DNA reads TGTGCCAGCAGCTCTCTTTCCCACGGGGGAAGGGACGAGCAGTACTTC. Protein sequence: CASSSLSHGGRDEQYF.

Remarks on this clone: This same CDR3 is encoded by further DNA sequences in the sample. J is TRBJ2-7 and V is TRBV18, with unresolved D. CDR1 and CDR2 (germline): KGHSH, LQKENI. V was cut by 6 bases and J by 1 base, with 10 bases left in between. There are 13 residues in the CDR3. The CDR3 loop is CASSPGSSYEQYF. CDR3 nucleotide sequence: TGTGCCAGCTCTCCCGGGTCTTCCTACGAGCAGTACTTC. Complete variable domain (other parts from reference TRBV18 and TRBJ2-7): NAGVMQNPRHLVRRRGQEARLRCSPMKGHSHVYWYRQLPEEGLKFMVYLQKENIIDESGMPKERFSAEFPKEGPSILRIQQVVRGDSAAYFCASSPGSSYEQYFGPGTRLTVT.

The chain links TRBV19 to TRBJ2-7; 8 bases agree with TRBD1. Germline CDR1 reads LNHDA; CDR2 reads SQIVND (reference sequence). The CDR3 totals 13 residues. Trimming took 9 bases from V and 4 from J; bases not matched to a gene: 8. DNA for the CDR3: TGTGCCAGGGTAGCAGGGGGCGCTTACGAGCAGTACTTC. Translated: CARVAGGAYEQYF.

V usage is TRBV27 and J usage is TRBJ2-3, with D unresolved. CDR3 length: 14 amino acids. Germline V gives CDR1 MNHEY, CDR2 SMNVEV (reference sequence). Trimming removed 4 bases at V and 4 bases at J, with 12 bases between. The CDR3 coding sequence is TGTGCCAGCAGTTCACCCAGACGGGCAGATACGCAGTATTTT. It translates to CASSSPRRADTQYF.

This chain connects TRBV7-9 to TRBJ2-3; D gene ambiguous. CDR3 length: 15 residues. V shed 7 bases and J shed 5 bases, with 19 bases lying between them. Germline V gene lookup returns CDR1 SEHNR and CDR2 FQNEAQ (reference sequence). CDR3 DNA: TGTGCCAGCACGACTGCAAAGGTTGTGAAAGATACGCAGTATTTT. This codes for CASTTAKVVKDTQYF.

The J gene is TRBJ1-1, the V gene TRBV5-1; no firm D call. Germline CDR1 SGHRS, CDR2 YFSETQ. V lost 0 bases, J lost 7 bases, and 10 bases lay in between. There are 13 residues in the CDR3. The CDR3 protein is CASSLAGGNEAFF. The CDR3 DNA follows: TGCGCCAGCAGCTTGGCCGGAGGGAATGAAGCTTTCTTT.

This rearrangement joins TRBV18 to TRBJ1-4; TRBD1 is a possible D gene (5 bases). The germline V and J ends were trimmed by 0 bases and 5 bases, with 13 bases remaining between them. CDR1 is KGHSH, CDR2 LQKENI, per germline. This CDR3 is built from 16 residues. The CDR3 DNA follows: TGTGCCAGCTCACCACCGGCTTGGGAGGGGAATGAAAAACTGTTTTTT. It translates to CASSPPAWEGNEKLFF.